The 17 T cell receptor beta chains in this list originate from one sample, sequenced in a study of CD8 T cells in ankylosing spondylitis. TCRdb re-derived calls from the 5' RACE reads in MiXCR, one entry per CDR3 protein. The sample holds around 300,000 distinct CDR3 sequences, approximately 15% seen once. Sequenced input: blood, either unsorted or a sorted T cell fraction (not recorded which). Receptors were obtained from a male donor with ankylosing spondylitis or in good health (not recorded which).

This clonotype was observed once. V gene TRBV29-1 combines with J gene TRBJ2-3; the D gene is possibly TRBD2 (6 bases). CDR1 is SQVTM, CDR2 ANQGSEA, per germline. This CDR3 is 15 amino acids long. V lost 8 bases and J 0 bases, leaving 18 bases between the germline ends. CDR3 nucleotide sequence: TGCAGCTCCATCGGGGGAGGTGGAAGCACAGATACGCAGTATTTT. The encoded protein is CSSIGGGGSTDTQYF.

This clonotype showed up just a few times. J is TRBJ2-5 and V is TRBV3-1, with TRBD1 as a possible D gene (6 bases). Germline V gene data show CDR1 as LGHDT and CDR2 as YNNKEL (reference sequence). The CDR3 has 15 residues. With 3 bases removed from V and 5 bases from J, the gap between germline ends came to 16 bases. The CDR3: CASSHDRFRRETQYF. CDR3 bases: TGTGCCAGCAGCCACGACAGGTTTCGTCGGGAGACCCAGTACTTC.

The chain couples TRBV5-5 to TRBJ2-7; 9 bases line up with TRBD1. V lost 0 bases and J lost 4; bases outside the gene matches: 8. Germline V gene data show CDR1 as SGHKS and CDR2 as YYEKEE (reference sequence). This CDR3 has 16 amino acids. The CDR3 DNA follows: TGTGCCAGCAGCTTGGGACCCGGGACAGGGCAATACGAGCAGTACTTC. Residues: CASSLGPGTGQYEQYF. The full variable domain, with the rest looked up from reference TRBV5-5 and TRBJ2-7, is DAGVTQSPTHLIKTRGQQVTLRCSPISGHKSVSWYQQVLGQGPQFIFQYYEKEERGRGNFPDRFSARQFPNYSSELNVNALLLGDSALYLCASSLGPGTGQYEQYFGPGTRLTVT.

This chain uses TRBV11-2 with TRBJ2-4; D remains unclear. Deletions cut 0 bases from V and 0 bases from J, with 0 bases between. Germline V gene lookup returns CDR1 SGHAT and CDR2 FQNNGV. There are 13 residues in the CDR3. CDR3 residues: CASSLEAKNIQYF. For the CDR3, the DNA is TGTGCCAGCAGCTTAGAAGCCAAAAACATTCAGTACTTC. Supplemented by reference TRBV11-2 and TRBJ2-4, the full variable domain reads EAGVAQSPRYKIIEKRQSVAFWCNPISGHATLYWYQQILGQGPKLLIQFQNNGVVDDSQLPKDRFSAERLKGVDSTLKIQPAKLEDSAVYLCASSLEAKNIQYFGAGTRLSVL.

This chain connects TRBV18 to TRBJ2-7; D is perhaps TRBD1 or TRBD2 (5 bases each). This CDR3 region has 13 residues. The germline V gene has CDR1 KGHSH and CDR2 LQKENI. V was shortened by 5 bases and J by 5 bases, with 13 bases between the two germline ends. The CDR3: CASSSIGTHEQYF. The CDR3 DNA reads as TGTGCCAGCTCATCAATTGGGACGCACGAGCAGTACTTC.

This clonotype occurred a few times. The rearrangement joins TRBV20-1 to TRBJ2-5; 10 bases match TRBD2. The CDR3 contains 15 residues. V dropped 5 bases and J dropped 2; count of bases not matched to a gene: 8. Per the germline V gene, CDR1 is DFQATT and CDR2 is SNEGSKA (reference sequence). CDR3 DNA: TGCAGTGCTGTTACTAGCGGGAATAGTCAAGAGACCCAGTACTTC. This sequence encodes CSAVTSGNSQETQYF.

The chain has TRBV11-2 and TRBJ2-7; 9 nucleotides align to TRBD1. Trimming took 6 bases from V and 0 from J; bases not matched to a gene: 3. This CDR3 is 14 amino acids long. Per germline, CDR1 SGHAT and CDR2 FQNNGV. CDR3 protein: CASSTQGASYEQYF. CDR3 DNA: TGTGCCAGCAGTACACAGGGGGCCTCCTACGAGCAGTACTTC. Drawing the rest from reference TRBV11-2 and TRBJ2-7, the complete variable domain is EAGVAQSPRYKIIEKRQSVAFWCNPISGHATLYWYQQILGQGPKLLIQFQNNGVVDDSQLPKDRFSAERLKGVDSTLKIQPAKLEDSAVYLCASSTQGASYEQYFGPGTRLTVT.

The table lists this clonotype with many counts. This rearrangement joins TRBV4-1 to TRBJ1-3, with 7 bases fitting TRBD1. CDR1 is MGHRA and CDR2 is YSYEKL in the germline V gene. This CDR3 contains 17 residues. Losses at the gene ends were 1 base for V and 0 bases for J; bases not matched to a gene: 6. CDR3: CASSQGPGQSSGNTIYF. As DNA, the CDR3 is TGCGCCAGCAGCCAAGGGCCGGGACAGAGCTCTGGAAACACCATATATTTT.

The chain has TRBV29-1 and TRBJ1-5, with 7 bases aligning to TRBD1. Germline trimming cut 7 bases from V and 6 bases from J; bases unmatched to any gene: 9. Per the germline V gene, CDR1 is SQVTM and CDR2 is ANQGSEA. The CDR3 has 13 residues. Here the CDR3 DNA reads TGCAGCGCCTCAGGGGGGGCTGGTCAGCCCCAGCATTTT. It is translated as CSASGGAGQPQHF.

This clonotype was seen more than once but under ten times. The rearrangement joins TRBV4-1 to TRBJ2-3; possibly TRBD2 for D (6 bases). The germline V and J ends were trimmed by 2 bases and 3 bases, with 18 bases remaining between them. Germline V gene data show CDR1 as MGHRA and CDR2 as YSYEKL. The CDR3 is 17 residues long. DNA of the CDR3: TGCGCCAGCAGCCAACTTTTCATCGGGAGCGGGACAGATACGCAGTATTTT. Protein product: CASSQLFIGSGTDTQYF.

The chain combines TRBV4-1 with TRBJ2-1, with 12 bases fitting TRBD2. V lost 4 bases, J lost 0 bases, and 4 bases stayed unmatched. CDR1 MGHRA and CDR2 YSYEKL come from the germline V gene. The CDR3 contains 17 residues. Here the CDR3 reads CASSPGLAGPSYNEQFF. The CDR3 region has the DNA TGCGCCAGCAGCCCAGGACTAGCGGGGCCCTCCTACAATGAGCAGTTCTTC.

V is TRBV6-2 or TRBV6-3 and J is TRBJ2-7; no clear D. V lost 4 bases to trimming and J lost 2 bases, with 9 bases between them. Germline V gene lookup returns CDR1 MNHEY and CDR2 SVGEGT. CDR3 length: 13 amino acids. The CDR3 coding sequence is TGTGCCAGCAGTTTAGAGTCAGCCTACGAGCAGTACTTC. Amino acids: CASSLESAYEQYF.

There are a few counts of this clonotype. The chain is built from TRBV20-1 and TRBJ1-2, with a tentative D call TRBD1 (6 bases). The CDR3 covers 13 residues. Trimming shortened V by 6 bases and J by 7 bases, and 18 bases separated the two germline ends. Germline CDR1 DFQATT, CDR2 SNEGSKA (reference sequence). The CDR3, as DNA: TGCAGTGCCCCTCTCCCGGACAGACTTGGCTACACCTTC. The encoded protein is CSAPLPDRLGYTF.

This clonotype occurred many times. The rearrangement links TRBV3-1 to TRBJ1-1; perhaps TRBD1 as D (5 bases). Germline V gives CDR1 LGHDT, CDR2 YNNKEL (reference sequence). CDR3 length equals 15 residues. The V and J ends lost 0 bases and 10 bases respectively, with 18 bases between them. DNA for the CDR3: TGTGCCAGCAGCCAAGAATTGGGCAGGGTCGGAGGAGCTTTCTTT. Encoded protein: CASSQELGRVGGAFF.

This clonotype was seen a few times. J is TRBJ1-6 and V is TRBV25-1; weak D call: TRBD1 (5 bases). The germline gives CDR1 MGHDK, CDR2 SYGVNS. The CDR3 totals 16 residues. V lost 4 bases to trimming and J lost 7 bases, with 17 bases between them. CDR3 sequence: CASSAGGVPGNSPLHF. Here the CDR3 DNA reads TGTGCCAGCAGTGCGGGGGGGGTACCTGGCAATTCACCCCTCCACTTT. Looking up the rest from reference TRBV25-1 and TRBJ1-6 gives the full variable domain: EADIYQTPRYLVIGTGKKITLECSQTMGHDKMYWYQQDPGMELHLIHYSYGVNSTEKGDLSSESTVSRIRTEHFPLTLESARPSHTSQYLCASSAGGVPGNSPLHFGNGTRLTVT.

The chain combines TRBV12-3 or TRBV12-4 with TRBJ2-1; maybe TRBD2 (5 bases). V was cut by 5 bases and J by 8 bases, with 16 bases left in between. The CDR3 runs 14 residues. The CDR3 nucleotides are TGTGCCAGCAGTCCCGGTGGGGTCGGGGATGAGCAGTTCTTC. Protein product: CASSPGGVGDEQFF.

This clonotype has a count of ten or more. The chain recombines TRBV9 with TRBJ1-1; TRBD1 agrees at 8 bases. Per germline, CDR1 SGDLS and CDR2 YYNGEE. The junction had 6 bases not matched to a gene; V was cut back by 4 bases and J by 1 base. This CDR3 region has 15 residues. The CDR3 nucleotides are TGTGCCAGCAGCCAATCCGGGACAGGGAACACTGAAGCTTTCTTT. It is translated as CASSQSGTGNTEAFF.